The source of this TCR beta chain is a study of blood T cell repertoires in COVID-19 (TCRdb year 2020). Broadly, across the study: Samples from collaborators originated in the United States, Italy and Spain and spanned both the acute and convalescent phases of COVID-19. The material from the prospective study consisted of cDNA or gDNA derived from T cells, B-cell-depleted T cells, or PBMCs. The dataset comprised deeply sampled blood TCRbeta repertoires from subjects exposed to, actively infected with, or recovered from COVID-19. The repertoires were released in a freely available public database meant as a resource for research on the immune response to SARS-CoV-2. The samples were drawn from the first 160 participants of the ongoing ImmuneRACE study and from 1,254 subjects provided by 6 global collaborators. Nearly every sample came with metadata listing a de-identified subject ID, COVID-19 status, age in years and sex. Where available, HLA class I and class II types were taken from metadata supplied by the sample provider and were not determined by assay-based typing. Summary of the overall study and its limitations: The quantity of clinical and demographic metadata differed by source and by participant and was supplied without curation.

Another Seattle source contributed samples from volunteer blood donors who had recovered from COVID-19. Collaborating institutions collected whole blood in K2EDTA tubes following their own protocols. Collaborator samples were shipped for TCRbeta analysis as frozen whole blood, isolated PBMCs, or DNA extracted from either sample type. To note about this clone: Its specific antigen is unknown. No much larger clonotype is one base removed from it; base qualities were not supplied.

As encoded in the germline V gene (reference sequence), CDR1 is SEHNR while CDR2 is FQNEAQ. CDR3 length: 15 amino acids, cysteine to phenylalanine. Only CDR3 DNA is held: 45 bases, read in frame from base 1. V drops 4 bases and J drops 6 bases, leaving 16 bases in between. TCRbeta CDR3 regions were amplified from genomic DNA using the immunoSEQ Assay, a bias-controlled multiplex PCR. Regarding the original processing steps: The number of nucleated cells in each sample was estimated by amplification of reference gene primers within the assay. To quantify the absolute abundance of each unique TCRbeta CDR3 rearrangement, sequence reads were collapsed and filtered. For each sample, productive Simpson clonality was calculated as the square root of Simpson's diversity index across productive rearrangements. The clones in this table, taken by TCRdb from immuneACCESS, are in-frame only. Not every clone is retained; where verified, under half of the shortfall comes from an unresolved V gene, and the cause of the rest is unknown. V and J calls and clone size are given by that table; D and trimming were obtained from the DNA. The sample contains about 190,000 clones, about 88% of them found a single time. The ten largest clones add up to roughly 6% of the sample.

Material: peripheral blood. In this chain, TRBV7-9 is recombined with TRBJ2-1, with TRBD1 perhaps the D gene, on 5 matching bases. This receptor was taken from a middle-aged woman who had recovered from COVID-19. This receptor carries the CDR3 CASSYRPRTLNEQFF. In nucleotides, the sequence is TGTGCCAGCAGCTACAGGCCTCGGACCCTCAATGAGCAGTTCTTC.